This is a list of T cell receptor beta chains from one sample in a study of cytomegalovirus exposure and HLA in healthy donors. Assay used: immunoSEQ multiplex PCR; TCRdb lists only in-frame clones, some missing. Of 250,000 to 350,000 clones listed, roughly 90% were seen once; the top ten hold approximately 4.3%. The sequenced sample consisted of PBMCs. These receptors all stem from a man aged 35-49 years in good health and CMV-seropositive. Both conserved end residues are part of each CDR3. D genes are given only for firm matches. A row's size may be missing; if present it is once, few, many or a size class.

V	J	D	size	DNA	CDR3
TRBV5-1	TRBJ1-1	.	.	TGCGCCAGCAGCCCCGCCGGGAGGGACGCTGAAGCTTTCTTT	CASSPAGRDAEAFF
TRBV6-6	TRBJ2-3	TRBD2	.	TGTGCCAGCAGTTATGAGGTAGCGGGATTCCCAGATACGCAGTATTTT	CASSYEVAGFPDTQYF
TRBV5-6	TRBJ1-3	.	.	TGTGCCAGCAGATATGGGACTAACCCTGGAAACACCATATATTTT	CASRYGTNPGNTIYF
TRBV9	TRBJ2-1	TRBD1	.	TGTGCCAGCAGCCCCCGGACAGGGAACAATGAGCAGTTCTTC	CASSPRTGNNEQFF
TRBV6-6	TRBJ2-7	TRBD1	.	TGTGCCAGCAGTTCCCTAAGGACAGGCCGCGAGCAGTACTTC	CASSSLRTGREQYF
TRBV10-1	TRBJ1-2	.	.	TGCGCCAGCAGTCCCCAGCGGGACTATGGCTACACCTTC	CASSPQRDYGYTF
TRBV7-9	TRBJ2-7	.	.	TGTGCCAGCAGTTCCCAGGGGGGTGCAGCGTACGAGCAGTACTTC	CASSSQGGAAYEQYF
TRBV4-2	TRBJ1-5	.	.	TGTGCCAGCAGCCAAGTGCCGGGGGATCAGCCCCAGCATTTT	CASSQVPGDQPQHF
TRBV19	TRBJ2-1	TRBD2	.	TGTGCCAGTAGTTACCGAGCTAGCGGGAGCTCCTACAATGAGCAGTTCTTC	CASSYRASGSSYNEQFF
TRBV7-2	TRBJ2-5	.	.	TGTGCCAGCAGCCCAGATCAAAGCCAAGAGACCCAGTACTTC	CASSPDQSQETQYF
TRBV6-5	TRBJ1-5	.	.	TGTGCCAGCAGTTATGGGGGGTCCAATCAGCCCCAGCATTTT	CASSYGGSNQPQHF
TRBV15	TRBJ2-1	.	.	TGTGCCACCAGCAGAGATTTCGGGGAGGACAATGAGCAGTTCTTC	CATSRDFGEDNEQFF
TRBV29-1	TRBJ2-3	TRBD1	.	TGCAGCGTTGGACAGGGGATGGAGACAGATACGCAGTATTTT	CSVGQGMETDTQYF
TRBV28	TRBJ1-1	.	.	TGTGCCAGCAGTTTAGCGGGTGAAGGGAACACTGGAGCTTTCTTT	CASSLAGEGNTGAFF
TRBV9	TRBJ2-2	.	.	TGTGCCAGCAGCGTGGAGGGATTCAGCGGGGAGCTGTTTTTT	CASSVEGFSGELFF
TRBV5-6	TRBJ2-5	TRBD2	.	TGTGCCAGCAGCACCTTAGCGGGAGTCGGGGAGACCCAGTACTTC	CASSTLAGVGETQYF
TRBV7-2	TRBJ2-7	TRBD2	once	TGTGCCAGCAGCACGGGACTAGCAGGCTTGCCCTACGAGCAGTACTTC	CASSTGLAGLPYEQYF
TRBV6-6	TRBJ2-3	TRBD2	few	TGTGCCAGCAGTTACTGGACTAGCGGATACACAGATACGCAGTATTTT	CASSYWTSGYTDTQYF
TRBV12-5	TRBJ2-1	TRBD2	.	TGTGCTAGTGGTTTGGGACTAGCGGGGACCTACAATGAGCAGTTCTTC	CASGLGLAGTYNEQFF
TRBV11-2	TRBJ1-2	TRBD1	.	TGTGCCAGCAGCTTAGGGGCAGGGGGCGACTATGGCTACACCTTC	CASSLGAGGDYGYTF
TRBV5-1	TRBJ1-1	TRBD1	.	TGCGCCAGCAGCCCGCCCCGGACAGGGGACACTAGAAGTACTGAAGCTTTCTTT	CASSPPRTGDTRSTEAFF
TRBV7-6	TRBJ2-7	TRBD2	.	TGTGCCAGCAGCCACCGATGGGGAGGGACCTACGAGCAGTACTTC	CASSHRWGGTYEQYF
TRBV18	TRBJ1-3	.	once	TGTGCCAGCTCACCGCTGTTCGCTGGACAAACCTACTCTGGAAACACCATATATTTT	CASSPLFAGQTYSGNTIYF
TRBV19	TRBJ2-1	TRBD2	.	TGTGCCAGTAGTTCCAGATCGCCCGGGACTAGCGGAGCCAGGGATGAGCAGTTCTTC	CASSSRSPGTSGARDEQFF
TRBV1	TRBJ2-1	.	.	TGCACCAGCAGCCCGACCTACCATAGGCGGGAGGGGAATGAGCAGTTCTTC	CTSSPTYHRREGNEQFF
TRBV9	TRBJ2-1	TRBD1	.	TGTGCCAGCAGCCTGGTGGGACAGGGGGCGCGGAATGAGCAGTTCTTC	CASSLVGQGARNEQFF
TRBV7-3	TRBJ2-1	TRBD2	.	TGTGCCAGCAGCTTAACTGGCGGGAGGACGGCAAATGAGCAGTTCTTC	CASSLTGGRTANEQFF
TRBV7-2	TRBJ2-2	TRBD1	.	TGTGCCAGCAGCGTCCGACAGGGGGGGATGAACACCGGGGAGCTGTTTTTT	CASSVRQGGMNTGELFF
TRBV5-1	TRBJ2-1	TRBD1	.	TGCGCCAGCAGCTCGAGGACAGGGTACCATGAGCAGTTCTTC	CASSSRTGYHEQFF
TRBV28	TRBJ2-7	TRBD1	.	TGTGCCAGCAGTTTCCTGGGGGACAGCTCCTACGAGCAGTACTTC	CASSFLGDSSYEQYF
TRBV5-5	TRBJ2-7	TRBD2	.	TGTGCCAGCAGCTTGGCCGGGCAGGGACTAGGCGAGCAGTACTTC	CASSLAGQGLGEQYF
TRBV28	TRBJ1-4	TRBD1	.	TGTGCCAGCAGGCAACAGGGGGCGACTGAAAAACTGTTTTTT	CASRQQGATEKLFF
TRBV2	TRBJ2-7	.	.	TGTGCCAGCCTGGGGGATCTAGCGAACGAGCAGTACTTC	CASLGDLANEQYF
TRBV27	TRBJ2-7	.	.	TGTGCCAGCAGAAAACAGGGCTCCTACGAGCAGTACTTC	CASRKQGSYEQYF
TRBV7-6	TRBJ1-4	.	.	TGTGCCAGCAGCTTAGGTACACCGGGAACTAATGAAAAACTGTTTTTT	CASSLGTPGTNEKLFF
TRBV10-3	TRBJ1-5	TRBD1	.	TGTGCCATCAGTGAGAAGGGGACAGTGGATCAGCCCCAGCATTTT	CAISEKGTVDQPQHF